The 17 T cell receptor beta chains below all came from one sample that was sequenced in a study of cytomegalovirus exposure and HLA in healthy donors. The primer mix had 60 Vbeta and 13 Jbeta primers. Generated by immunoSEQ multiplex PCR, the TCRdb table keeps only in-frame clones and is missing some. Here the sample spans about 150,000 clones, 60% to 85% being singletons. The sequenced material came from PBMCs. Receptors were obtained from a man aged 35-49 years in good health and CMV-seropositive.

This clone was recorded once. J is TRBJ2-3 and V is TRBV10-3, with TRBD1 matching 10 bases. V shed 7 bases, J shed 4 bases, and the junction held 8 bases outside the gene matches. Germline-derived CDR1 and CDR2 are ENHRY and SYGVKD. The CDR3 consists of 15 residues. In nucleotides, the CDR3 is TGTGCCATCACCCCCGGACAGGGGGGCGCAGATACGCAGTATTTT. It codes for CAITPGQGGADTQYF.

This clone was detected only a few times. The chain combines TRBV6-6 with TRBJ2-7; 14 nucleotides line up with TRBD2. Germline V CDR1 and CDR2: MNHNY, SVGAGI (reference sequence). V was clipped by 6 bases and J by 3 bases; unmatched bases: 4. The CDR3 has 15 residues. The CDR3 nucleotides are TGTGCCAGCAGCCAGACTAGCGGGAGGGTCTACGAGCAGTACTTC. It codes for CASSQTSGRVYEQYF.

The chain has TRBV27 and TRBJ2-1; TRBD2 aligns across 7 bases. V lost 4 bases, J lost 3 bases, and 6 bases stayed unmatched. Looked up from germline, CDR1 is MNHEY and CDR2 is SMNVEV (reference sequence). The CDR3 length is 15 residues. CDR3 in amino acids: CASSSPREDYNEQFF. DNA for the CDR3: TGTGCCAGCAGTTCCCCCCGGGAGGACTACAATGAGCAGTTCTTC.

The genes are TRBV27 and TRBJ1-2, with D uncertain. The CDR3 loop spans 14 amino acids. The germline CDR1 and CDR2 sequences are MNHEY and SMNVEV (reference sequence). Between the trimmed V and J ends, which lost 8 bases and 2 bases, there was a span of 15 bases. CDR3 sequence (DNA): TGTGCCAGCGCTAATAAGGGCGGGAACTATGGCTACACCTTC. Translation: CASANKGGNYGYTF.

This clone was detected once. This sequence joins TRBV28 and TRBJ2-7, with 14 bases aligning to TRBD2. With V trimmed by 4 bases and J by 5 bases, 7 bases remained unmatched. The CDR3 has 16 residues. From germline, CDR1 is MDHEN and CDR2 SYDVKM. In nucleotides, the CDR3 is TGTGCCAGCAGTTCCTCTGGGACTAGCGGGAGCCACGAGCAGTACTTC. It translates to CASSSSGTSGSHEQYF.

The rearrangement uses TRBV10-1 and TRBJ2-5; 7 bases map to TRBD2. Germline trimming cut 4 bases from V and 4 bases from J; bases unmatched to any gene: 3. The CDR3 has 13 residues. Germline assignment: CDR1 WNHNN and CDR2 SYGVQD (reference sequence). In nucleotides, the CDR3 is TGCGCCAGCAGTGGGGGACTAAGAGAGACCCAGTACTTC. Translated: CASSGGLRETQYF.

This chain links TRBV6-5 with TRBJ1-2; perhaps TRBD1 as D (5 bases). CDR3 length equals 16 residues. The V gene lost 0 bases and the J gene lost 4 bases, with 15 bases spanning the gap. The V gene's germline CDR1 is MNHEY and CDR2 SVGAGI. The CDR3: CASSYSRTAGLYGYTF. The CDR3 nucleotides read TGTGCCAGCAGTTACTCGAGAACAGCGGGACTCTATGGCTACACCTTC.

The chain couples TRBV14 to TRBJ2-7; weak D call: TRBD2 (5 bases). V lost 0 bases to trimming and J lost 2 bases, with 11 bases between them. Per germline, CDR1 SGHDN and CDR2 FVKESK. The CDR3 totals 15 residues. CDR3 in DNA: TGTGCCAGCAGCCAAGAACCGGGATTAACCTACGAGCAGTACTTC. As protein: CASSQEPGLTYEQYF.

V gene TRBV5-1 combines with J gene TRBJ1-1; 8 bases match TRBD1. The CDR3 consists of 14 residues. Trimming cost V 1 base and J 2 bases; bases outside gene matches: 1. The germline gives CDR1 SGHRS, CDR2 YFSETQ. CDR3 residues: CASSLSGGNTEAFF. The CDR3 DNA sequence: TGCGCCAGCAGCTTGTCAGGGGGCAACACTGAAGCTTTCTTT.

This chain joins TRBV27 and TRBJ2-3, with a tentative D call TRBD1 (6 bases). The CDR3 consists of 18 residues. Germline V lookup: CDR1 MNHEY, CDR2 SMNVEV (reference sequence). The V end lost 3 bases, the J end lost 1 base, and 20 bases lay between the germline ends. The CDR3 reads CASSFLTGTLIGTDTQYF. DNA of the CDR3: TGTGCCAGCAGTTTTTTGACAGGTACATTGATTGGCACAGATACGCAGTATTTT.

The V call is TRBV18, the J call TRBJ1-3, with D uncertain. The V gene's germline CDR1 is KGHSH and CDR2 LQKENI. CDR3 length equals 13 residues. V was trimmed by 2 bases and J by 4 bases, leaving 6 bases between them. The CDR3 DNA is TGTGCCAGCTCACCAGGCACGGGAAACACCATATATTTT. It yields the protein CASSPGTGNTIYF.

The chain uses TRBV6-4 and TRBJ2-1, with 13 bases that match TRBD2. CDR1 is MRHNA and CDR2 is SNTAGT in the germline V gene. The CDR3 length is 15 residues. With V trimmed by 3 bases and J by 6 bases, 2 bases remained unmatched. The CDR3, as DNA: TGTGCCAGCAGTGAGGGGACTAGCGGGATCAATGAGCAGTTCTTC. Amino acid sequence: CASSEGTSGINEQFF.

The rearrangement uses TRBV4-2 and TRBJ2-2; 10 bases agree with TRBD2. The germline V gene encodes CDR1 LGHNA and CDR2 YNFKEQ. V lost 2 bases, J lost 3 bases, and 3 bases stayed unmatched. The length of the CDR3 is 16 residues. The CDR3, as DNA: TGTGCCAGCAGCCAACCTGGACTAGCGGACACCGGGGAGCTGTTTTTT. Amino acid sequence: CASSQPGLADTGELFF.

The gene calls are TRBV5-6 and TRBJ1-2; possibly TRBD1 for D (5 bases). V was shortened by 3 bases and J by 8 bases, with 17 bases between the two germline ends. CDR1 is SGHDT, CDR2 YYEEEE, per germline. The CDR3 covers 14 residues. The CDR3 spells CASSSPPGPSGYTF. The DNA of the CDR3 is TGTGCCAGCAGCTCGCCGCCAGGGCCAAGCGGCTACACCTTC.

The chain joins TRBV30 to TRBJ2-5; D possibly corresponds to TRBD1 (5 bases). The CDR3 contains 16 residues. Germline CDR1 reads GTSNPN; CDR2 reads SVGIG (reference sequence). V was trimmed by 2 bases and J by 5 bases, leaving 21 bases between them. The CDR3 protein is CAWSPRQLGLGETQYF. The CDR3 DNA reads TGTGCCTGGAGTCCCCGACAGCTAGGGCTTGGGGAGACCCAGTACTTC.

J is TRBJ1-1 and V is TRBV6-5; 7 nucleotides agree with TRBD1. Germline V CDR1 and CDR2: MNHEY, SVGAGI. Losses at the gene ends were 0 bases for V and 5 bases for J; bases not matched to a gene: 0. This CDR3 is built from 13 residues. The DNA of the CDR3 is TGTGCCAGCAGTTACTCGACAGGGACTGAAGCTTTCTTT. Residues: CASSYSTGTEAFF.

A few counts support this clone. The V call is TRBV30, the J call TRBJ2-7; TRBD1 aligns across 10 bases. J gave up 6 bases and V 4 bases, and 9 bases lay outside the gene matches. This CDR3 is 14 amino acids long. The V gene's germline CDR1 is GTSNPN and CDR2 SVGIG (reference sequence). The CDR3 DNA is TGTGCCTGGAACTCGGGACAGGGGTCACGCGAGCAGTACTTC. It specifies CAWNSGQGSREQYF.